This T cell receptor (delta chain) was captured in a study of gamma-delta T cells after stem cell transplantation. Comments on this clone: TCRdb's entry gives the protein of a much larger clone, which mismatches this DNA's translation at residue 6, likely from a read error; the protein reported here is translated from the DNA.

TCRdb ran CATT on the RT-PCR reads. The repertoire holds thousands of delta-chain clones, with about 1.2% as singletons. With V trimmed by 2 bases and J by 2 bases, 10 bases remained unmatched. The V gene's germline CDR1 is GEAIGNYY and CDR2 EKD. CDR3 size: 17 residues. Sequenced input: gamma-delta T cells. This chain joins TRDV2 and TRDJ1; 10 bases fit TRDD3. This TCR came from a human donor. It is not recorded whose cells these are; they may come from a transplant donor. DNA of the CDR3: TGTGCCTGTGACAGCCGGAGGGGGATACGCGGGACCGATAAACTCATCTTT. Amino acids: CACDSRRGIRGTDKLIF.